What follows is one T cell receptor beta chain and its context. This entry belongs to a study of blood T cell repertoires in COVID-19. Study summary: In each case, the material was cDNA or gDNA derived from T cells, B-cell-depleted T cells, or PBMCs.

In the original analysis: Scientists estimated how many nucleated cells there were by amplifying reference gene primers. Here immunoSEQ multiplex PCR was the method, and the copy in TCRdb shows in-frame clones only, minus some. V and J calls and clone size come straight from that table; D and trimming were deduced from the DNA. The sample includes roughly 190,000 clones, 85% to 90% of them seen just once. The V and J ends lost 6 bases and 5 bases respectively, with 10 bases between them. This CDR3 is 12 amino acids long. Germline CDR1 and CDR2: SGHTA and FQGNSA. The sample was peripheral blood. The origin of this receptor is a woman at least 80 years old in a cohort sampled during active or convalescent COVID-19. The genes are TRBV7-2 and TRBJ1-2; D unclear. The CDR3 sequence: CASRSDLYGYTF. The DNA for the CDR3 is TGTGCCAGCAGGTCCGACTTGTATGGCTACACCTTC.